Sequencing of this T cell receptor (beta chain) was carried out in a study of regulatory T cells in long-lasting Graves disease. Study background: In persistent Graves' disease, antithyroid drugs had been taken for over 5 years and TSH receptor antibodies stayed positive. Study-wide points: New patients shared fewer public clonotypes (approximately 1,000) than persistent patients did (around 2,700).

Construction of the TCR beta libraries employed iRepertoire HTBI primers in conjunction with Arm-PCR of CDR3 regions. Per the original methods: Detected in the samples were over 60 TRBV and about 15 TRBJ segments. TCRdb re-analysed the multiplex PCR reads in MiXCR, keeping a single row per CDR3 protein. The V and J calls and clone size come from TCRdb's table, not from the authors' own analysis. The sample lists around 340,000 distinct CDR3 sequences, about 19% occurring once. V was pared by 5 bases and J by 6 bases, with 13 bases between. The CDR3 totals 14 residues. The germline CDR1 and CDR2 sequences are SGHNT and YENEEA. The time point here: persistent/refractory GD, antithyroid drugs over 5 years with positive TRAb. Extracted PBMC RNA gave rise to the TCR library. Roughly 10 milliliters of peripheral blood were taken and placed in EDTA tubes. Turning to this clonotype: Its target is unknown.

This rearrangement joins TRBV11-3 to TRBJ1-4; D may be TRBD1 (5 bases). The clonotype originates from a female donor with Graves disease. This sample comprised peripheral blood mononuclear cells (PBMCs), obtained when the disease was refractory, from a patient treated with antithyroid drugs. The CDR3 nucleotides are TGTGCCAGCAGCCCTCCGGACACGGATGAAAAACTGTTTTTT. It yields the protein CASSPPDTDEKLFF.